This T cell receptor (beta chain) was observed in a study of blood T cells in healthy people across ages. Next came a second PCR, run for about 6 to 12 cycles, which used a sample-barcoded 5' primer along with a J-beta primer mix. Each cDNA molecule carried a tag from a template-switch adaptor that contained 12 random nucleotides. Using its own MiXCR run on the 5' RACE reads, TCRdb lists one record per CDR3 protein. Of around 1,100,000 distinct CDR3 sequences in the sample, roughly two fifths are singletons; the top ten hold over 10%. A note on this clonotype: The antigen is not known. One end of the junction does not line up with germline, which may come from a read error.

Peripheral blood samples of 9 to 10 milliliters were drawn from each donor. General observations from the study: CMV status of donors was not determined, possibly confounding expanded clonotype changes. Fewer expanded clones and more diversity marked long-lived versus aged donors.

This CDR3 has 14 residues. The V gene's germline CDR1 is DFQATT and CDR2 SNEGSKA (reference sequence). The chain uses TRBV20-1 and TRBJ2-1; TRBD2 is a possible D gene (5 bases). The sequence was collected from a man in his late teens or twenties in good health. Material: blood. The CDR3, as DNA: TGCAGTACTAGAGATCCGAACGGATATAATGAGCAGTTCTTC. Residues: CSTRDPNGYNEQFF.